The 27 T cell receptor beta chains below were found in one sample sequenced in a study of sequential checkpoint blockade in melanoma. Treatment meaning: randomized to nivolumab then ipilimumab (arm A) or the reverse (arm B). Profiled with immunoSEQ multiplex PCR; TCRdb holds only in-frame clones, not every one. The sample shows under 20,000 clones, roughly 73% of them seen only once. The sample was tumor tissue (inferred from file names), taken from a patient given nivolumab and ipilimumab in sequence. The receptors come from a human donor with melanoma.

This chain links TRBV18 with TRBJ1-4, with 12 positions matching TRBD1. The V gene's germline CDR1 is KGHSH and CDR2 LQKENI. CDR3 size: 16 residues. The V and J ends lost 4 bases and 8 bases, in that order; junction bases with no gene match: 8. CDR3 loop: CASSLDAGTGGEKLFF. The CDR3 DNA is TGTGCCAGCTCACTCGACGCCGGGACAGGGGGCGAAAAACTGTTTTTT.

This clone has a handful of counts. CDR3 nucleotides: TGTGCCAGCAGTTTGTCTGGAGCCCAATCCTACGAGCAGTACTTC. This encodes CASSLSGAQSYEQYF. This chain connects TRBV11-3 to TRBJ2-7; unclear D gene. Trimming left V 6 bases short and J 1 base short, with 16 bases between. The CDR3 has 15 amino acids. Germline V CDR1 and CDR2: SGHNT, YENEEA.

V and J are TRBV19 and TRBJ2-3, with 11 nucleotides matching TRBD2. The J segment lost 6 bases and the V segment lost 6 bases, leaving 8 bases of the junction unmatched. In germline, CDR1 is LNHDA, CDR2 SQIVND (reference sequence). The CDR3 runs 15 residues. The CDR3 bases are TGTGCCAGTAGCGTTTTTAGCGGGGGGGCGGATACGCAGTATTTT. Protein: CASSVFSGGADTQYF.

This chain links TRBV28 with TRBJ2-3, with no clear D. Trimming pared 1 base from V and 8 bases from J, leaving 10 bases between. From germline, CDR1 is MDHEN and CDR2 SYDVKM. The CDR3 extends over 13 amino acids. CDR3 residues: CASSLSPVGTQYF. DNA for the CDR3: TGTGCCAGCAGTTTATCCCCCGTCGGTACGCAGTATTTT.

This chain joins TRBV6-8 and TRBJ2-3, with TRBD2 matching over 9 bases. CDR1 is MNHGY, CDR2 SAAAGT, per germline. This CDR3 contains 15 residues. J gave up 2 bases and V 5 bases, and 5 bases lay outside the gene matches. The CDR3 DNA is TGTGCCAGCAGTATAGCGGGGGCCCCCACAGATACGCAGTATTTT. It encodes CASSIAGAPTDTQYF.

Written as DNA, the CDR3 is TGTGCCTGGAGTAGGGGAGGAGGCACTGAAGCTTTCTTT. Protein: CAWSRGGGTEAFF. The chain employs TRBV30 and TRBJ1-1, with a weak D call TRBD1 (5 bases). Trimming removed 2 bases at V and 4 bases at J, with 11 bases between. This CDR3 has 13 amino acids. Germline assignment: CDR1 GTSNPN and CDR2 SVGIG (reference sequence).

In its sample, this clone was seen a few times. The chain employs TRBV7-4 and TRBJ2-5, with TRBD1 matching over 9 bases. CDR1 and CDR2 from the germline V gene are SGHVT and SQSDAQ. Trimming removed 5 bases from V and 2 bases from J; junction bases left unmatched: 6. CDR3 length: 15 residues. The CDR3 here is CASSGRTGVQETQYF. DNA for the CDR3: TGTGCCAGCAGCGGTCGGACAGGGGTTCAAGAGACCCAGTACTTC.

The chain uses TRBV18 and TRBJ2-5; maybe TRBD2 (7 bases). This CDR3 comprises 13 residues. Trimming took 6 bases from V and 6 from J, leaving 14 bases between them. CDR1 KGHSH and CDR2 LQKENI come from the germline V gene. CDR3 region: CASSGGGAQTQYF. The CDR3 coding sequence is TGTGCCAGCTCCGGAGGGGGGGCACAGACCCAGTACTTC.

The CDR3 sequence is CASSPRTSGRARDTQYF. The CDR3 DNA follows: TGTGCCAGCTCACCCCGTACTAGCGGGAGGGCCAGGGATACGCAGTATTTT. The V gene is TRBV18, the J gene TRBJ2-3; 13 positions agree with TRBD2. The CDR3 contains 17 residues. V was clipped by 3 bases and J by 6 bases; unmatched bases: 9. The germline V gene encodes CDR1 KGHSH and CDR2 LQKENI. The whole variable domain, filled in from reference TRBV18 and TRBJ2-3, reads NAGVMQNPRHLVRRRGQEARLRCSPMKGHSHVYWYRQLPEEGLKFMVYLQKENIIDESGMPKERFSAEFPKEGPSILRIQQVVRGDSAAYFCASSPRTSGRARDTQYFGPGTRLTVL.

The CDR3, as DNA: TGCAGCGTTGAACTGGGCGATGGGTCACCCCTCCACTTT. Translation gives CSVELGDGSPLHF. The chain is built from TRBV29-1 and TRBJ1-6; unclear D gene. The ends were cut back, 2 bases at V and 10 bases at J, with 12 bases in the middle. The CDR3 is made up of 13 amino acids. Germline CDR1 and CDR2: SQVTM and ANQGSEA.

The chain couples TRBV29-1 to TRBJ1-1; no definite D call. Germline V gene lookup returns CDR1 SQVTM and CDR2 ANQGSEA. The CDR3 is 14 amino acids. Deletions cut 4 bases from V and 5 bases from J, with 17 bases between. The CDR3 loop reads CSVVDSKRRTEAFF. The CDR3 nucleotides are TGCAGCGTTGTGGACTCCAAACGGAGGACTGAAGCTTTCTTT.

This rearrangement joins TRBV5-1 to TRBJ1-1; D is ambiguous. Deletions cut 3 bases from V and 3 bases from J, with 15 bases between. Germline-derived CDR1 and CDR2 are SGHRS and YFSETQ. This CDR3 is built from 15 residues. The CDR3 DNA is TGCGCCAGCAGCTCCTCGAGGGCGGTTCACACTGAAGCTTTCTTT. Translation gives CASSSSRAVHTEAFF. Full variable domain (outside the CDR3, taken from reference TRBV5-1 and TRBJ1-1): KAGVTQTPRYLIKTRGQQVTLSCSPISGHRSVSWYQQTPGQGLQFLFEYFSETQRNKGNFPGRFSGRQFSNSRSEMNVSTLELGDSALYLCASSSSRAVHTEAFFGQGTRLTVV.

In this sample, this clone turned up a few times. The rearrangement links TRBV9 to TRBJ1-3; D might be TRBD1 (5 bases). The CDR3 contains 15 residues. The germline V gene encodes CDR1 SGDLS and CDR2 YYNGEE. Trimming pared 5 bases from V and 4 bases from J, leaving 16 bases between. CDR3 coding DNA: TGTGCCAGCAGTGTGGAACCGGGGCGGGGAAACACCATATATTTT. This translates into CASSVEPGRGNTIYF. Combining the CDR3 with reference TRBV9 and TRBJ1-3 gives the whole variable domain DSGVTQTPKHLITATGQRVTLRCSPRSGDLSVYWYQQSLDQGLQFLIQYYNGEERAKGNILERFSAQQFPDLHSELNLSSLELGDSALYFCASSVEPGRGNTIYFGEGSWLTVV.

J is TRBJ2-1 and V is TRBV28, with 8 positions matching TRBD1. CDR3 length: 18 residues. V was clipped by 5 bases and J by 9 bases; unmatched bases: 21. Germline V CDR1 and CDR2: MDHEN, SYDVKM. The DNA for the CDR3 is TGTGCCAGCAGTCGAGGCGGGACAGGTCACCCGCGTAGGAGTGAGCAGTTCTTC. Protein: CASSRGGTGHPRRSEQFF.

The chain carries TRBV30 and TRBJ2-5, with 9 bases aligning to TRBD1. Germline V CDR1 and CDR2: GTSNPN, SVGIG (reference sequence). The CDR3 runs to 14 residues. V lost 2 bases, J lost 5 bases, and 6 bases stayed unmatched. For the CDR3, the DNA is TGTGCCTGGAGTACGGGACAGGGCCTGGAGACCCAGTACTTC. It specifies CAWSTGQGLETQYF. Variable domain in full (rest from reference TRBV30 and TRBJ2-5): SQTIHQWPATLVQPVGSPLSLECTVEGTSNPNLYWYRQAAGRGLQLLFYSVGIGQISSEVPQNLSASRPQDRQFILSSKKLLLSDSGFYLCAWSTGQGLETQYFGPGTRLLVL.

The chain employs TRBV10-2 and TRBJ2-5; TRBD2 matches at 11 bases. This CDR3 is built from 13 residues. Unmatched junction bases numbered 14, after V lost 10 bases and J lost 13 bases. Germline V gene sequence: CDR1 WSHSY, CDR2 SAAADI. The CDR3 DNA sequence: TGCGCCACCGTCATGCAACTAGCGGGGGTTCGGTACTTC. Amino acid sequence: CATVMQLAGVRYF.

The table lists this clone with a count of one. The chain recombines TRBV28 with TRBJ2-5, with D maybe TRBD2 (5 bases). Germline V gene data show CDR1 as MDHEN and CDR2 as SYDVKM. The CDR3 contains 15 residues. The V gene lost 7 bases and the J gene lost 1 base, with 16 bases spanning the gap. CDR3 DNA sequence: TGTGCCAGCAACAAAGGAGGCAACCCCCAAGAGACCCAGTACTTC. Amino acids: CASNKGGNPQETQYF.

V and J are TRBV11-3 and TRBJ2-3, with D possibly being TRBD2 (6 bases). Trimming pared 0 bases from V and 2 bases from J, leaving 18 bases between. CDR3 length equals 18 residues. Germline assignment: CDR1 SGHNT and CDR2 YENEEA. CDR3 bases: TGTGCCAGCAGCTTAGAAGGGCGGACTAAGTCTACCACAGATACGCAGTATTTT. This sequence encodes CASSLEGRTKSTTDTQYF. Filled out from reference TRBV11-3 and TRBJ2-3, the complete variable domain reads EAGVVQSPRYKIIEKKQPVAFWCNPISGHNTLYWYLQNLGQGPELLIRYENEEAVDDSQLPKDRFSAERLKGVDSTLKIQPAELGDSAVYLCASSLEGRTKSTTDTQYFGPGTRLTVL.

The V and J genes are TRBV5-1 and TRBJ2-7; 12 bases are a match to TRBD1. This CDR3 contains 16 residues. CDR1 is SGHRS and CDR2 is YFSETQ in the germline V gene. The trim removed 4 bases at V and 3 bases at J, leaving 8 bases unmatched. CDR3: CASSPSGTGGGYEQYF. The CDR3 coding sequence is TGCGCCAGCAGCCCTTCCGGGACAGGGGGCGGCTACGAGCAGTACTTC.

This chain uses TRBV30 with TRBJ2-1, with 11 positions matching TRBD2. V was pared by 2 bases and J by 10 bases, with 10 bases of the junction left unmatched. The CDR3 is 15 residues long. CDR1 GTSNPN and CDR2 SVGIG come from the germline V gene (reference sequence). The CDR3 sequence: CAWSHTSGGPREQFF. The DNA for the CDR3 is TGTGCCTGGAGTCATACTAGCGGGGGCCCACGCGAGCAGTTCTTC. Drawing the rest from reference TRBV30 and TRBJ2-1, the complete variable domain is SQTIHQWPATLVQPVGSPLSLECTVEGTSNPNLYWYRQAAGRGLQLLFYSVGIGQISSEVPQNLSASRPQDRQFILSSKKLLLSDSGFYLCAWSHTSGGPREQFFGPGTRLTVL.

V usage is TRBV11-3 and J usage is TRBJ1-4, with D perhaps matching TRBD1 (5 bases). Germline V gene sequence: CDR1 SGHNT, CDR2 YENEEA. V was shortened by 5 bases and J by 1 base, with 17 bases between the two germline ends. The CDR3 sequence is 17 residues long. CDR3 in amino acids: CASSPAGGVRTNEKLFF. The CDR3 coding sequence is TGTGCCAGCAGCCCGGCGGGGGGAGTAAGAACTAATGAAAAACTGTTTTTT.

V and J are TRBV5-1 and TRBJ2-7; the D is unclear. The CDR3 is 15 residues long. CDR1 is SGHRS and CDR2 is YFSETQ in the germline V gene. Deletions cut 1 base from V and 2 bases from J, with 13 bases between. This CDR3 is CASSLRSAQTYEQYF. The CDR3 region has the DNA TGCGCCAGCAGCTTGAGGTCAGCGCAAACCTACGAGCAGTACTTC. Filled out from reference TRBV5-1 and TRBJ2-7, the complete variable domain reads KAGVTQTPRYLIKTRGQQVTLSCSPISGHRSVSWYQQTPGQGLQFLFEYFSETQRNKGNFPGRFSGRQFSNSRSEMNVSTLELGDSALYLCASSLRSAQTYEQYFGPGTRLTVT.

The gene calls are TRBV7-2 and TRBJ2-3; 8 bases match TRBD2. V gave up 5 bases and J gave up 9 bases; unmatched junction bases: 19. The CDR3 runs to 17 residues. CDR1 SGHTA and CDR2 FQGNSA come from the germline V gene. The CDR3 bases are TGTGCCAGCAGCCCTCCGTTCGCGGGGGGCCCGGAGAGGACGCAGTATTTT. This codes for CASSPPFAGGPERTQYF.

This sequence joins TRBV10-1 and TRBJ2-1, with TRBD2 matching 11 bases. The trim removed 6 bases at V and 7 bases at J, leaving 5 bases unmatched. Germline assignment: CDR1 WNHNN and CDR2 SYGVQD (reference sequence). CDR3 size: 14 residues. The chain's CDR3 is CASSPTSGNNEQFF. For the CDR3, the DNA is TGCGCCAGCAGCCCGACTAGCGGGAATAATGAGCAGTTCTTC.

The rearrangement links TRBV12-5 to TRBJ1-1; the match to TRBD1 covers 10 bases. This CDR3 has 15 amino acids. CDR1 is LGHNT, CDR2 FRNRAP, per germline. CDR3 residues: CASNRWTGGNTEAFF. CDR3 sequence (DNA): TGTGCCAGCAACCGTTGGACAGGGGGGAACACTGAAGCTTTCTTT.

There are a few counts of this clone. CDR3 residues: CASRKRMDRDQPQHF. In DNA form, the CDR3 reads TGTGCCAGCAGGAAGAGGATGGACAGAGATCAGCCCCAGCATTTT. The V call is TRBV7-6, the J call TRBJ1-5; TRBD1 might be the D (6 bases). CDR1 and CDR2 (germline): SGHVS, FNYEAQ. With 6 bases removed from V and 5 bases from J, the gap between germline ends came to 17 bases. This CDR3 has 15 amino acids. The variable domain in full, completed from reference TRBV7-6 and TRBJ1-5, reads GAGVSQSPRYKVTKRGQDVALRCDPISGHVSLYWYRQALGQGPEFLTYFNYEAQQDKSGLPNDRFSAERPEGSISTLTIQRTEQRDSAMYRCASRKRMDRDQPQHFGDGTRLSIL.

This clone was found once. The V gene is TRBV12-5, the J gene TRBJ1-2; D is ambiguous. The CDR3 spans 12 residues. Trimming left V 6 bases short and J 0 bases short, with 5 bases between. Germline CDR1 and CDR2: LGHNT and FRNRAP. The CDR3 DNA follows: TGTGCTAGTGGGGCGTCTAACTATGGCTACACCTTC. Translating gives CASGASNYGYTF. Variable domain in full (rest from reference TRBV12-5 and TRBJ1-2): DARVTQTPRHKVTEMGQEVTMRCQPILGHNTVFWYRQTMMQGLELLAYFRNRAPLDDSGMPKDRFSAEMPDATLATLKIQPSEPRDSAVYFCASGASNYGYTFGSGTRLTVV.